Included here is one T cell receptor beta chain sequence, with context. V gave up 6 bases and J gave up 5 bases, with 7 bases separating them. The CDR3 loop spans 11 amino acids. Germline V gene sequence: CDR1 MGHDK, CDR2 SYGVNS. TCRdb's table, derived via immunoSEQ multiplex PCR, lists solely in-frame clones and lacks some. The table lists 45,000 to 55,000 clones, 80% to 95% of them singletons. Sequencing was done on a sample of PBMCs. The chain is built from TRBV25-1 and TRBJ2-5; the D is unclear. The clonotype originates from a man aged 40-50 years with rheumatoid arthritis. The DNA for the CDR3 is TGTGCCAGCAGCCCCGGCGAGACCCAGTACTTC. Amino acids: CASSPGETQYF.